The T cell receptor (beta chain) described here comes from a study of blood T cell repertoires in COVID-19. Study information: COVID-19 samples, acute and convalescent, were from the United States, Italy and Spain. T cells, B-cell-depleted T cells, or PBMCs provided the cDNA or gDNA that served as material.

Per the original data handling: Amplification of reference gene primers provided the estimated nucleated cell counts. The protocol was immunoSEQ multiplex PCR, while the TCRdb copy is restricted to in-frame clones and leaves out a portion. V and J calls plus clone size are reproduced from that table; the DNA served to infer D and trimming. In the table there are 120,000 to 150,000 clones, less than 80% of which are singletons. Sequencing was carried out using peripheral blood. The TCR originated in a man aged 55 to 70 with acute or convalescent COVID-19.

CDR3 sequence: CAWSDGHFQPQHF. The CDR3 DNA sequence: TGTGCCTGGAGCGACGGACATTTTCAGCCCCAGCATTTT. The rearrangement links TRBV30 to TRBJ1-5, with D perhaps matching TRBD1 (5 bases). This CDR3 has 13 amino acids. CDR1 GTSNPN and CDR2 SVGIG come from the germline V gene (reference sequence). Deletions cut 3 bases from V and 6 bases from J, with 12 bases between.